This section outlines one TCR beta chain sequence together with its context. Participant-reported clinical history was the basis for cohort assignment. Trimming stripped 6 bases from V and 6 bases from J, with 17 bases between. The length of the CDR3 is 15 residues. From germline, CDR1 is SGHAT and CDR2 FQNNGV. This specimen comes from a study of blood T cell repertoires in COVID-19. Here immunoSEQ multiplex PCR was the method, and the copy in TCRdb shows in-frame clones only, minus some. This sample has about 380,000 clones, with 87% found just once. The V gene is TRBV11-2, the J gene TRBJ2-2; possible D gene TRBD2, 5 bases. Sequenced material: PBMCs or T cells enriched from blood (not recorded which). This TCR was recovered from a man younger than 40 who had recovered from COVID-19. CDR3 DNA: TGTGCCAGCAGTCCATCCCGGGGTAACGCCGGGGAGCTGTTTTTT. It codes for CASSPSRGNAGELFF.